What follows is one TCR beta chain and its context. Antigen specificity is unknown. The sample is drawn from a study of beta chain features in type 1 diabetes. On the study more broadly: Age, gender and cell yields were similar between patients and healthy donors. Overall study findings and caveats: PCR might show a preference for shorter templates, equally across patients and controls.

The V gene end was trimmed by 1 base and the J gene end by 5 bases; junction bases not matched to a gene: 12. Per the germline V gene, CDR1 is GTSNPN and CDR2 is SVGIG (reference sequence). CDR3 length equals 18 residues. Of the isolated RNA, all was reverse transcribed, and so the sequenced material was expressed TCRB transcripts. Some clones are missing from TCRdb's copy, which holds only in-frame ones; the method was immunoSEQ multiplex PCR. The sample includes roughly 400,000 clones, roughly 15% of them seen just once. Source material: naive CD4+ T cells from blood. This TCR was sampled from a woman aged 18-30 years in good health. The V call is TRBV30, the J call TRBJ2-2, with 11 nucleotides matching TRBD2. The CDR3: CAWSADLAGGVGTGELFF. The CDR3 DNA follows: TGTGCCTGGAGTGCCGATCTAGCGGGGGGCGTTGGGACCGGGGAGCTGTTTTTT.